A single sample is the source of the 20 T cell receptor beta chains below, sequenced in a study of beta chain features in type 1 diabetes. Since all of the isolated RNA was reverse transcribed, expressed TCRB transcripts were what got sequenced. Profiling relied on immunoSEQ multiplex PCR, and the TCRdb table lists in-frame clones only, not all of them. Here the sample spans 250,000 to 350,000 clones, around 15% being singletons. Sequencing was carried out using central memory CD4+ T cells from blood. The receptor set was obtained from a man under 40 in good health.

This clone was seen a few times. V gene TRBV7-9 combines with J gene TRBJ2-5; D not resolved. Looked up from germline, CDR1 is SEHNR and CDR2 is FQNEAQ (reference sequence). Trimming cost V 4 bases and J 9 bases, with 12 bases left between them. CDR3 size: 12 residues. CDR3 nucleotides: TGTGCCAGCAGCTCCGACTTAAGGGCCCAGTACTTC. It yields the protein CASSSDLRAQYF.

As to this clone: This sample includes further DNA sequences coding for the same CDR3. The chain recombines TRBV30 with TRBJ1-1; D uncertain. CDR3 length equals 14 residues. Germline loops: CDR1 GTSNPN, CDR2 SVGIG (reference sequence). V lost 0 bases and J 1 base, leaving 9 bases between the germline ends. The CDR3 DNA follows: TGTGCCTGGAGTGTGGGAGGACCGAACACTGAAGCTTTCTTT. Translation: CAWSVGGPNTEAFF.

A remark on this clone: This may be a read error, as it is one base from a much larger clone. The V and J genes are TRBV7-9 and TRBJ2-3, with D uncertain. Deletions cut 5 bases from V and 0 bases from J, with 3 bases between. CDR3 length: 12 amino acids. From germline, CDR1 is SEHNR and CDR2 FQNEAQ (reference sequence). The CDR3 loop reads CASSPSTDTQYF. The CDR3 DNA is TGTGCCAGCAGCCCCAGCACAGATACGCAGTATTTT.

This clone has just a few counts. The chain is built from TRBV4-3 and TRBJ1-6; 8 bases are a match to TRBD1. The length of the CDR3 is 16 residues. Unmatched junction bases numbered 6, after V lost 0 bases and J lost 8 bases. Germline values: CDR1 LGHNA, CDR2 YSLEER. CDR3 sequence (DNA): TGCGCCAGCAGCCAAGATTATTCGACAGGGGATTCACCCCTCCACTTT. Translated: CASSQDYSTGDSPLHF.

This clone was picked up a small number of times. Different DNA sequences within this sample yield the same CDR3. The chain combines TRBV28 with TRBJ2-1; TRBD1 matches at 7 bases. Trimming took 6 bases from V and 9 from J; bases not matched to a gene: 14. The CDR3 consists of 15 residues. Germline lookup yields CDR1 MDHEN and CDR2 SYDVKM. The CDR3 sequence: CASRPGQLDLAEQFF. CDR3 DNA sequence: TGTGCCAGCAGACCGGGACAGCTTGACTTAGCTGAGCAGTTCTTC.

V is TRBV4-1 and J is TRBJ2-6; 9 positions agree with TRBD1. The CDR3 is made up of 18 amino acids. CDR1 is MGHRA and CDR2 is YSYEKL in the germline V gene. Germline trimming cut 4 bases from V and 4 bases from J; bases unmatched to any gene: 11. CDR3 coding DNA: TGCGCCAGCAGCCCTACCATCCAAGGGACAGGGGGGGCCAACGTCCTGACTTTC. Protein: CASSPTIQGTGGANVLTF.

This rearrangement joins TRBV4-2 to TRBJ1-6; D gene unclear. CDR3 length: 12 amino acids. The germline V gene has CDR1 LGHNA and CDR2 YNFKEQ. V was shortened by 1 base and J by 7 bases, with 2 bases between the two germline ends. The CDR3, as DNA: TGTGCCAGCAGCCAAGGAAATTCACCCCTCCACTTT. Translated: CASSQGNSPLHF.

V usage is TRBV5-1 and J usage is TRBJ2-2; weak D call: TRBD2 (6 bases). V lost 0 bases and J 0 bases, leaving 12 bases between the germline ends. Germline CDR1 reads SGHRS; CDR2 reads YFSETQ. This CDR3 has 17 residues. The DNA of the CDR3 is TGCGCCAGCAGCTTGGAGCGGCGGGGACCGAACACCGGGGAGCTGTTTTTT. It is translated as CASSLERRGPNTGELFF. Using reference TRBV5-1 and TRBJ2-2 for the parts outside the CDR3, the full variable domain is KAGVTQTPRYLIKTRGQQVTLSCSPISGHRSVSWYQQTPGQGLQFLFEYFSETQRNKGNFPGRFSGRQFSNSRSEMNVSTLELGDSALYLCASSLERRGPNTGELFFGEGSRLTVL.

This clone has a handful of counts. CDR3 amino acids: CASSLELVRGQYF. DNA of the CDR3: TGTGCCAGCAGCTTAGAGTTGGTCCGGGGCCAGTACTTC. The chain is built from TRBV7-9 and TRBJ2-5; TRBD2 is a possible D gene (5 bases). The V gene's germline CDR1 is SEHNR and CDR2 FQNEAQ (reference sequence). The CDR3 totals 13 residues. Trimming took 1 base from V and 10 from J, leaving 13 bases between them. Supplemented by reference TRBV7-9 and TRBJ2-5, the full variable domain reads DTGVSQNPRHKITKRGQNVTFRCDPISEHNRLYWYRQTLGQGPEFLTYFQNEAQLEKSRLLSDRFSAERPKGSFSTLEIQRTEQGDSAMYLCASSLELVRGQYFGPGTRLLVL.

The table lists this clone with a few counts. This rearrangement joins TRBV6-7 to TRBJ2-1, with 11 nucleotides matching TRBD2. TRBV6-7 is annotated as an ORF whose role is uncertain. CDR3 length equals 16 residues. J was trimmed by 6 bases and V by 5 bases; bases with no gene match: 9. The CDR3 nucleotides are TGTGCCAGCAGTAGTGTACTAGCGGGAGTAGGCAATGAGCAGTTCTTC. Translating it yields CASSSVLAGVGNEQFF.

V usage is TRBV5-1 and J usage is TRBJ1-1, with 7 bases aligning to TRBD1. This CDR3 region has 14 residues. J gave up 4 bases and V 0 bases, and 3 bases lay outside the gene matches. In germline, CDR1 is SGHRS, CDR2 YFSETQ. The CDR3 sequence: CASSLGQGSTEAFF. The CDR3 DNA is TGCGCCAGCAGCTTGGGACAGGGATCCACTGAAGCTTTCTTT.

This clone has a handful of counts. In nucleotides, the CDR3 is TGTGCCAGCAGCTTGGATTGGACGGGGGCAGATACGCAGTATTTT. It yields the protein CASSLDWTGADTQYF. The chain links TRBV5-4 to TRBJ2-3, with D tentatively TRBD2 (6 bases). The V and J ends lost 0 bases and 4 bases respectively, with 12 bases between them. Germline CDR1 SGHNT, CDR2 YYREEE (reference sequence). The CDR3 contains 15 residues.

The table lists this clone with a few counts. The chain joins TRBV18 to TRBJ2-2, with D possibly called TRBD1 or TRBD2 (5 bases each). CDR1 and CDR2 (germline): KGHSH, LQKENI. This CDR3 region has 13 residues. V lost 0 bases and J 6 bases, leaving 5 bases between the germline ends. CDR3 region: CASSPPGAGELFF. The CDR3 bases are TGTGCCAGCTCACCACCGGGGGCCGGGGAGCTGTTTTTT.

V usage is TRBV5-6 and J usage is TRBJ1-1; D gene unclear. Germline V lookup: CDR1 SGHDT, CDR2 YYEEEE. This CDR3 is built from 14 residues. Between the trimmed V and J ends, which lost 1 base and 1 base, there was a span of 8 bases. The CDR3 sequence: CASSLSGSNTEAFF. CDR3 coding DNA: TGTGCCAGCAGCTTGTCTGGGTCGAACACTGAAGCTTTCTTT.

V gene TRBV2 combines with J gene TRBJ2-1; possible D gene TRBD2, 7 bases. The CDR3 runs to 16 residues. Trimming took off 6 bases at V and 4 bases at J, with 19 bases between the two ends. The germline gives CDR1 SNHLY, CDR2 FYNNEI. CDR3 residues: CASSGDRGGLYNEQFF. The DNA of the CDR3 is TGTGCCAGCAGCGGCGATAGGGGGGGCCTTTACAATGAGCAGTTCTTC.

This clone was seen a handful of times. The chain combines TRBV5-1 with TRBJ1-1; possibly TRBD1 for D (5 bases). There are 15 residues in the CDR3. Germline CDR1 is SGHRS and CDR2 is YFSETQ. The V end was cut by 0 bases, the J end by 2 bases, with 11 bases between. DNA for the CDR3: TGCGCCAGCAGCTTGGCCGGGGGGTTTAACACTGAAGCTTTCTTT. It codes for CASSLAGGFNTEAFF.

The sample holds a few counts of this clone. The chain couples TRBV4-3 to TRBJ1-2; D is undetermined. CDR3 size: 16 residues. Trimming shortened V by 0 bases and J by 7 bases, and 18 bases separated the two germline ends. From germline, CDR1 is LGHNA and CDR2 YSLEER. CDR3 DNA: TGCGCCAGCAGCCAAGAGGGAGCCAGTCCCACCGGTGGCTACACCTTC. Protein product: CASSQEGASPTGGYTF.

The chain couples TRBV11-3 to TRBJ2-5, with D possibly being TRBD1 (6 bases). This CDR3 contains 16 residues. The germline CDR1 and CDR2 sequences are SGHNT and YENEEA. The V and J ends lost 1 base and 6 bases respectively, with 18 bases between them. This CDR3 is CASSLVVGGFTKTQYF. DNA for the CDR3: TGTGCCAGCAGCTTAGTGGTAGGGGGTTTTACAAAGACCCAGTACTTC.

This clone was observed a few times. The chain is built from TRBV7-8 and TRBJ2-5, with D tentatively TRBD1 or TRBD2 (5 bases each). Trimming pared 2 bases from V and 5 bases from J, leaving 18 bases between. The CDR3 extends over 16 amino acids. The V gene's germline CDR1 is SGHVS and CDR2 FQNEAQ. Here the CDR3 DNA reads TGTGCCAGCAGCTTAAACTCCTGGGGGATCGAGGAGACCCAGTACTTC. This codes for CASSLNSWGIEETQYF.

This clone has more than one count but fewer than ten. V usage is TRBV5-4 and J usage is TRBJ1-5, with unresolved D. V shed 4 bases and J shed 0 bases, with 8 bases lying between them. The CDR3 is 14 residues long. Germline V gives CDR1 SGHNT, CDR2 YYREEE (reference sequence). The DNA of the CDR3 is TGTGCCAGCAGCCGAAAGCATAGCAATCAGCCCCAGCATTTT. Amino acids: CASSRKHSNQPQHF. The full variable domain, with the rest looked up from reference TRBV5-4 and TRBJ1-5, is ETGVTQSPTHLIKTRGQQVTLRCSSQSGHNTVSWYQQALGQGPQFIFQYYREEENGRGNFPPRFSGLQFPNYSSELNVNALELDDSALYLCASSRKHSNQPQHFGDGTRLSIL.